Listed here are 18 T cell receptor beta chains from one sample, sequenced in a study of T cell responses to AZD1222 COVID-19 vaccine. Measured with immunoSEQ multiplex PCR; TCRdb has only the in-frame clones, and not every one. The sample gives 150,000 or so clones, roughly 94% of which show up once; roughly 5% is in the top ten. The source material was peripheral blood, sampled 28 days after the second AZD1222 dose. The origin of the receptors is an adult who received the AZD1222 COVID-19 vaccine.

The rearrangement uses TRBV6-6 and TRBJ2-2, with D unresolved. The V gene lost 0 bases and the J gene lost 10 bases, with 6 bases spanning the gap. Germline V gene lookup returns CDR1 MNHNY and CDR2 SVGAGI (reference sequence). The CDR3 length is 12 residues. The CDR3: CASSYSPLELFF. Here the CDR3 DNA reads TGTGCCAGCAGTTACTCCCCTTTGGAGCTGTTTTTT.

This clone was observed a single time. The chain employs TRBV18 and TRBJ2-3, with D tentatively TRBD1 or TRBD2 (5 bases each). The CDR3 totals 13 residues. Germline V gene data show CDR1 as KGHSH and CDR2 as LQKENI. V was pared by 6 bases and J by 5 bases, with 12 bases between. CDR3 coding DNA: TGTGCCAGCTCCCGGGACCGCGGAGATACGCAGTATTTT. Its protein is CASSRDRGDTQYF.

The rearrangement uses TRBV4-1 and TRBJ1-1, with 9 positions matching TRBD1. J lost 1 base, V lost 4 bases, and 10 bases had no gene match. The CDR3 covers 17 residues. Germline V gives CDR1 MGHRA, CDR2 YSYEKL. The CDR3 DNA sequence: TGCGCCAGCAGCCTCCCCCCGATGGGACAGGGGAACACTGAAGCTTTCTTT. Amino acid sequence: CASSLPPMGQGNTEAFF.

V usage is TRBV5-5 and J usage is TRBJ1-1; tentatively, D is TRBD1 (6 bases). The length of the CDR3 is 14 residues. V was clipped by 0 bases and J by 6 bases, with 12 bases between them. The germline V gene has CDR1 SGHKS and CDR2 YYEKEE (reference sequence). The CDR3 DNA sequence: TGTGCCAGCAGCTTGGAGGGGGGACGGGCTGAAGCTTTCTTT. Its translation: CASSLEGGRAEAFF.

The rearrangement uses TRBV4-1 and TRBJ2-2; TRBD2 agrees at 9 bases. The CDR3 is 17 residues long. Germline V gene sequence: CDR1 MGHRA, CDR2 YSYEKL. Losses at the gene ends were 0 bases for V and 1 base for J; bases not matched to a gene: 3. The CDR3 protein is CASSQESAGGNTGELFF. CDR3 nucleotides: TGCGCCAGCAGCCAAGAGTCAGCGGGAGGGAACACCGGGGAGCTGTTTTTT.

This chain connects TRBV6-1 to TRBJ1-1, with D perhaps matching TRBD1 (6 bases). CDR3 length: 14 residues. Trimming took 2 bases from V and 4 from J, leaving 11 bases between them. The germline CDR1 and CDR2 sequences are MNHNS and SASEGT. The CDR3 is CASSETGKVTEAFF. The CDR3 DNA sequence: TGTGCCAGCAGTGAAACAGGGAAGGTCACTGAAGCTTTCTTT.

The chain couples TRBV19 to TRBJ2-1; 9 bases fit TRBD2. V lost 7 bases, J lost 0 bases, and 13 bases stayed unmatched. Germline values: CDR1 LNHDA, CDR2 SQIVND (reference sequence). This CDR3 is built from 18 residues. CDR3: CASTPFRLAESSYNEQFF. CDR3 nucleotides: TGTGCCAGTACACCTTTCCGACTAGCGGAGAGCTCCTACAATGAGCAGTTCTTC.

The chain joins TRBV30 to TRBJ1-2; D gene uncertain. The germline V and J ends were trimmed by 0 bases and 7 bases, with 12 bases remaining between them. Germline V gene data show CDR1 as GTSNPN and CDR2 as SVGIG (reference sequence). The CDR3 is made up of 13 amino acids. The CDR3 DNA sequence: TGTGCCTGGAGTGTAACACTAGTCTCTGGCTACACCTTC. Translating gives CAWSVTLVSGYTF. The whole variable domain, filled in from reference TRBV30 and TRBJ1-2, reads SQTIHQWPATLVQPVGSPLSLECTVEGTSNPNLYWYRQAAGRGLQLLFYSVGIGQISSEVPQNLSASRPQDRQFILSSKKLLLSDSGFYLCAWSVTLVSGYTFGSGTRLTVV.

This clone was picked up one time. The chain has TRBV2 and TRBJ2-1, with a tentative D call TRBD1 (6 bases). CDR1 SNHLY and CDR2 FYNNEI come from the germline V gene. This CDR3 has 12 amino acids. V lost 6 bases and J 9 bases, leaving 12 bases between the germline ends. CDR3 coding DNA: TGTGCCAGCAGAACAGGGTTCGGTGAGCAGTTCTTC. It translates to CASRTGFGEQFF. The variable domain in full, completed from reference TRBV2 and TRBJ2-1, reads EPEVTQTPSHQVTQMGQEVILRCVPISNHLYFYWYRQILGQKVEFLVSFYNNEISEKSEIFDDQFSVERPDGSNFTLKIRSTKLEDSAMYFCASRTGFGEQFFGPGTRLTVL.

The chain combines TRBV11-3 with TRBJ2-3, with D possibly matching TRBD1 (6 bases). Germline V gives CDR1 SGHNT, CDR2 YENEEA. Trimming pared 6 bases from V and 3 bases from J, leaving 10 bases between. This CDR3 is built from 13 residues. CDR3 protein: CASRGAETDTQYF. The CDR3 region has the DNA TGTGCCAGCAGGGGGGCTGAAACAGATACGCAGTATTTT.

CDR3 coding DNA: TGTGCCAGCAGTTCCCCCCCAGGACGGAACACTGAAGCTTTCTTT. The encoded protein is CASSSPPGRNTEAFF. The chain links TRBV28 to TRBJ1-1; D is ambiguous. There are 15 residues in the CDR3. V was clipped by 4 bases and J by 1 base, with 13 bases between them. Germline lookup yields CDR1 MDHEN and CDR2 SYDVKM. The full variable domain, its missing parts supplied by reference TRBV28 and TRBJ1-1, is DVKVTQSSRYLVKRTGEKVFLECVQDMDHENMFWYRQDPGLGLRLIYFSYDVKMKEKGDIPEGYSVSREKKERFSLILESASTNQTSMYLCASSSPPGRNTEAFFGQGTRLTVV.

The chain links TRBV7-2 to TRBJ1-3, with no clear D. Germline lookup yields CDR1 SGHTA and CDR2 FQGNSA. V was clipped by 3 bases and J by 0 bases, with 9 bases between them. The CDR3 extends over 15 amino acids. The CDR3 DNA sequence: TGTGCCAGCAGCTTCGGAAAATTCTCTGGAAACACCATATATTTT. Its translation: CASSFGKFSGNTIYF.

The V and J genes are TRBV15 and TRBJ1-5; D remains unclear. The CDR3 length is 16 residues. Between the trimmed V and J ends, which lost 2 bases and 5 bases, there was a span of 16 bases. Germline V gene sequence: CDR1 LNHNV, CDR2 YYDKDF (reference sequence). CDR3: CATSRSAGSLDQPQHF. DNA of the CDR3: TGTGCCACCAGCAGATCCGCGGGATCCCTTGATCAGCCCCAGCATTTT. The full variable domain, with the rest looked up from reference TRBV15 and TRBJ1-5, is DAMVIQNPRYQVTQFGKPVTLSCSQTLNHNVMYWYQQKSSQAPKLLFHYYDKDFNNEADTPDNFQSRRPNTSFCFLDIRSPGLGDTAMYLCATSRSAGSLDQPQHFGDGTRLSIL.

This rearrangement joins TRBV19 to TRBJ2-1, with 12 bases identical to TRBD1. V gave up 7 bases and J gave up 2 bases; unmatched junction bases: 12. Germline lookup yields CDR1 LNHDA and CDR2 SQIVND (reference sequence). The CDR3 runs 18 residues. CDR3 sequence (DNA): TGTGCCAGTACAGTCCCCCCGGGACAGGGGGCTCCCTACAATGAGCAGTTCTTC. Translated: CASTVPPGQGAPYNEQFF.

This chain joins TRBV7-2 and TRBJ2-1; D not resolved. Trimming removed 4 bases at V and 14 bases at J, with 18 bases between. There are 13 residues in the CDR3. CDR1 is SGHTA and CDR2 is FQGNSA in the germline V gene. The CDR3 sequence is CASSSTPFWEKFF. CDR3 in DNA: TGTGCCAGCAGCTCCACCCCTTTCTGGGAAAAGTTCTTC.

This clone was counted a single time. The V and J genes are TRBV3-1 (or the pseudogene TRBV3-2) and TRBJ2-1; D is ambiguous. Deletions cut 1 base from V and 4 bases from J, with 11 bases between. This CDR3 has 15 amino acids. CDR1 and CDR2 (germline): LGHDT, YNNKEL (reference sequence). Here the CDR3 reads CASSQGAEAYNEQFF. The CDR3, as DNA: TGTGCCAGCAGCCAAGGGGCGGAAGCTTACAATGAGCAGTTCTTC.

The chain carries TRBV21-1 and TRBJ1-6; the table's D gene call, TRBD1, was not cross checked with the DNA. TRBV21-1 is listed as a pseudogene. The CDR3 runs to 16 residues. The CDR3 nucleotides are TGTGCCAGCAGCAAAGGAGACAGCTCCTATAATTCACCCCTCCACTTT. It yields the protein CASSKGDSSYNSPLHF.

This chain's CDR3 is CASSPRSGGQNTGELFF. The CDR3, as DNA: TGTGCCAGCAGCCCTCGATCGGGAGGCCAAAACACCGGGGAGCTGTTTTTT. The rearrangement links TRBV11-2 to TRBJ2-2; TRBD2 aligns across 7 bases. Germline-derived CDR1 and CDR2 are SGHAT and FQNNGV. The CDR3 length is 17 residues. The trim removed 5 bases at V and 2 bases at J, leaving 11 bases unmatched.